Following are 15 T cell receptor beta chains from one sample sequenced in a study of shared clonotypes between healthy human individuals. Sequencing was performed with immunoSEQ multiplex PCR; in TCRdb, only in-frame clones are kept and a portion is missing. The profile covers roughly 1,500,000 clones, with approximately 98% appearing a single time and about 0.42% taken by the ten largest. Sequenced sample: naive CD4+ T cells sorted from blood. Subset described: CD45RA+ positively selected. The source of these receptors is a man aged 30 to 45 in good health.

This clone was found once. This chain connects TRBV30 to TRBJ1-1; D is uncertain. The CDR3 is 11 amino acids. The germline gives CDR1 GTSNPN, CDR2 SVGIG (reference sequence). Deletions cut 7 bases from V and 0 bases from J, with 6 bases between. In DNA form, the CDR3 reads TGTGCCTCAAGGATGAACACTGAAGCTTTCTTT. Its protein product is CASRMNTEAFF.

The chain links TRBV18 to TRBJ2-7, with D unresolved. Trimming took 3 bases from V and 6 from J, leaving 9 bases between them. Germline loops: CDR1 KGHSH, CDR2 LQKENI. CDR3 length equals 12 residues. As DNA, the CDR3 is TGTGCCAGCTCACCTAGAAATGGCGAGCAGTACTTC. Amino acids: CASSPRNGEQYF.

This rearrangement joins TRBV7-9 to TRBJ1-4; tentatively, D is TRBD1 (5 bases). V lost 5 bases and J lost 8, with 21 bases in between. In germline, CDR1 is SEHNR, CDR2 FQNEAQ (reference sequence). CDR3 length: 16 amino acids. CDR3 bases: TGTGCCAGCAGCCAGGGCCGGGCCCCTCTAGGGGAAAAACTGTTTTTT. It encodes CASSQGRAPLGEKLFF.

The chain recombines TRBV11-3 with TRBJ2-2; 14 nucleotides line up with TRBD2. This CDR3 has 18 residues. CDR1 is SGHNT and CDR2 is YENEEA in the germline V gene. V lost 4 bases to trimming and J lost 4 bases; unmatched junction nucleotides: 8. The CDR3 nucleotides read TGTGCCAGCAGCTCTGGGACTAGCGGGAGTTGGGGCACCGGGGAGCTGTTTTTT. It is translated as CASSSGTSGSWGTGELFF. Variable domain in full (rest from reference TRBV11-3 and TRBJ2-2): EAGVVQSPRYKIIEKKQPVAFWCNPISGHNTLYWYLQNLGQGPELLIRYENEEAVDDSQLPKDRFSAERLKGVDSTLKIQPAELGDSAVYLCASSSGTSGSWGTGELFFGEGSRLTVL.

V gene TRBV5-1 combines with J gene TRBJ2-2; 12 bases match TRBD1. The J segment lost 9 bases and the V segment lost 0 bases, leaving 6 bases of the junction unmatched. CDR1 is SGHRS and CDR2 is YFSETQ in the germline V gene. The CDR3 length is 16 residues. Written as DNA, the CDR3 is TGCGCCAGCAGCTTGGCCTGGGACAGGGGGCTCTGGGAGCTGTTTTTT. It codes for CASSLAWDRGLWELFF.

CDR3 residues: CASSTVGTGVAGELFF. CDR3 nucleotides: TGTGCCAGTAGTACGGTTGGGACAGGGGTCGCCGGGGAGCTGTTTTTT. The chain carries TRBV19 and TRBJ2-2, with 10 bases that match TRBD1. The ends lost 4 bases at V and 6 bases at J; junction bases unmatched: 8. From germline, CDR1 is LNHDA and CDR2 SQIVND (reference sequence). The CDR3 has 16 residues.

As concerns this clone: Different DNA sequences within this sample yield the same CDR3. V is TRBV11-3 and J is TRBJ2-7; D unclear. The CDR3 consists of 13 residues. Germline CDR1 SGHNT, CDR2 YENEEA. Between the trimmed V and J ends, which lost 0 bases and 3 bases, there was a span of 6 bases. This chain's CDR3 is CASSLDLGYEQYF. CDR3 bases: TGTGCCAGCAGCTTAGATCTGGGCTACGAGCAGTACTTC. Based on the CDR3 plus reference TRBV11-3 and TRBJ2-7, the full variable domain is EAGVVQSPRYKIIEKKQPVAFWCNPISGHNTLYWYLQNLGQGPELLIRYENEEAVDDSQLPKDRFSAERLKGVDSTLKIQPAELGDSAVYLCASSLDLGYEQYFGPGTRLTVT.

This clone was seen only once. The V gene is TRBV5-1, the J gene TRBJ2-1, with D maybe TRBD1 (5 bases). The CDR3 has 15 amino acids. CDR1 is SGHRS and CDR2 is YFSETQ in the germline V gene. The V gene lost 2 bases and the J gene lost 4 bases, with 13 bases spanning the gap. CDR3 in amino acids: CASSFEGVAYNEQFF. In DNA, the CDR3 is TGCGCCAGCAGCTTCGAAGGGGTCGCTTACAATGAGCAGTTCTTC.

The chain couples TRBV5-1 to TRBJ2-7, with D hard to call. In germline, CDR1 is SGHRS, CDR2 YFSETQ. The CDR3 is 16 residues long. Between the trimmed V and J ends, which lost 5 bases and 0 bases, there was a span of 18 bases. The CDR3 nucleotides are TGCGCCAGCAGTGCTGGGCTGGCAGTCAGCTCCTACGAGCAGTACTTC. It codes for CASSAGLAVSSYEQYF.

The chain uses TRBV11-2 and TRBJ2-7; the D gene is possibly TRBD2 (6 bases). V was cut by 8 bases and J by 0 bases, with 11 bases left in between. This CDR3 spans 13 amino acids. Germline CDR1 is SGHAT and CDR2 is FQNNGV. CDR3 region: CASQGLSSYEQYF. Here the CDR3 DNA reads TGTGCCAGCCAGGGACTCAGCTCCTACGAGCAGTACTTC.

The V and J genes are TRBV15 and TRBJ1-2; D possibly corresponds to TRBD1 (6 bases). Germline CDR1 and CDR2: LNHNV and YYDKDF (reference sequence). Trimming took 4 bases from V and 7 from J, leaving 16 bases between them. The CDR3 loop spans 14 amino acids. The CDR3 reads CATSTTQGSAGYTF. In DNA, the CDR3 is TGTGCCACCAGCACAACGCAGGGGTCGGCTGGCTACACCTTC. The variable domain in full, with the rest retrieved from reference TRBV15 and TRBJ1-2, is DAMVIQNPRYQVTQFGKPVTLSCSQTLNHNVMYWYQQKSSQAPKLLFHYYDKDFNNEADTPDNFQSRRPNTSFCFLDIRSPGLGDTAMYLCATSTTQGSAGYTFGSGTRLTVV.

To note about this clone: This specimen includes other DNA sequences encoding the same CDR3. The chain joins TRBV18 to TRBJ2-7, with unresolved D. Germline V lookup: CDR1 KGHSH, CDR2 LQKENI. The length of the CDR3 is 13 residues. With 3 bases removed from V and 4 bases from J, the gap between germline ends came to 10 bases. The CDR3 DNA is TGTGCCAGCTCACCTCGGACGGGTTACGAGCAGTACTTC. It codes for CASSPRTGYEQYF.

The chain employs TRBV5-1 and TRBJ2-5, with 9 bases matching TRBD2. With V trimmed by 5 bases and J by 2 bases, 4 bases remained unmatched. This CDR3 has 14 amino acids. Germline lookup yields CDR1 SGHRS and CDR2 YFSETQ. The CDR3 DNA follows: TGCGCCAGCAGTTCTAGCGGGGCACAAGAGACCCAGTACTTC. This translates into CASSSSGAQETQYF.

This rearrangement joins TRBV19 to TRBJ2-1; 7 bases fit TRBD1. The germline V gene encodes CDR1 LNHDA and CDR2 SQIVND (reference sequence). There are 16 residues in the CDR3. The trim removed 7 bases at V and 0 bases at J, leaving 9 bases unmatched. CDR3 DNA: TGTGCCAGTACCCCTATACAGGGGAGCTCCTACAATGAGCAGTTCTTC. Its protein is CASTPIQGSSYNEQFF. Complete variable domain (other parts from reference TRBV19 and TRBJ2-1): DGGITQSPKYLFRKEGQNVTLSCEQNLNHDAMYWYRQDPGQGLRLIYYSQIVNDFQKGDIAEGYSVSREKKESFPLTVTSAQKNPTAFYLCASTPIQGSSYNEQFFGPGTRLTVL.

This clone was found once. The chain uses TRBV28 and TRBJ2-7; the match to TRBD1 covers 8 bases. Germline assignment: CDR1 MDHEN and CDR2 SYDVKM. V lost 3 bases and J lost 4; bases outside the gene matches: 11. The CDR3 sequence is 16 residues long. The CDR3 nucleotides read TGTGCCAGCAGTTTTCGTCCAGACAGGGGAGGTTACGAGCAGTACTTC. Translation gives CASSFRPDRGGYEQYF.